The present TCR beta chain was sequenced within a study of blood T cell repertoires in COVID-19. On the study more broadly: COVID-19 samples from acute and convalescent phases originated in the United States, Italy and Spain. T cells, B-cell-depleted T cells, or PBMCs provided the cDNA or gDNA that served as material.

V was shortened by 3 bases and J by 3 bases, with 9 bases between the two germline ends. CDR3 length: 14 amino acids. CDR1 is SGHTA, CDR2 FQGNSA, per germline. Authors' analysis steps: Estimation of nucleated cell counts relied on the amplification of reference gene primers. Using immunoSEQ multiplex PCR, the repertoire was profiled, and TCRdb retains in-frame clones only, with some absent. The V and J calls and clone size are taken from that table; D and trimming were inferred from the DNA. The repertoire holds fewer than 45,000 clones, with approximately 90% as singletons. This TCR was recovered from a human donor in a cohort sampled during active COVID-19. The specimen sequenced was peripheral blood. The V and J genes are TRBV7-2 and TRBJ1-3; D not resolved. CDR3 coding DNA: TGTGCCAGCAGCTTCGGGGTAGTTGGAAACACCATATATTTT. Translation gives CASSFGVVGNTIYF.